In this sample, the clone carrying this TCR beta chain turned up once. Its antigen remains unidentified. This entry is derived from a study of shared clonotypes between healthy human individuals. General study results and limits: Non-shared clonotypes had lower generation probabilities than those shared by all four donors.

Produced via immunoSEQ multiplex PCR; TCRdb's table is partial and in-frame only. Of a few million clones listed, approximately 90% were seen once; the top ten hold about 0.13%. V lost 0 bases and J 2 bases, leaving 13 bases between the germline ends. There are 16 residues in the CDR3. Germline V gene data show CDR1 as SGHDT and CDR2 as YYEEEE. This TCR came from a man aged 18-30 years in good health. This rearrangement joins TRBV5-6 to TRBJ2-3; no firm D call. The sequenced material came from naive CD4+ T cells sorted from blood. The subset denotes: CD45RA+ positively selected. The CDR3 loop is CASSLAYGKTTDTQYF. CDR3 nucleotides: TGTGCCAGCAGCTTGGCCTACGGAAAAACCACAGATACGCAGTATTTT.